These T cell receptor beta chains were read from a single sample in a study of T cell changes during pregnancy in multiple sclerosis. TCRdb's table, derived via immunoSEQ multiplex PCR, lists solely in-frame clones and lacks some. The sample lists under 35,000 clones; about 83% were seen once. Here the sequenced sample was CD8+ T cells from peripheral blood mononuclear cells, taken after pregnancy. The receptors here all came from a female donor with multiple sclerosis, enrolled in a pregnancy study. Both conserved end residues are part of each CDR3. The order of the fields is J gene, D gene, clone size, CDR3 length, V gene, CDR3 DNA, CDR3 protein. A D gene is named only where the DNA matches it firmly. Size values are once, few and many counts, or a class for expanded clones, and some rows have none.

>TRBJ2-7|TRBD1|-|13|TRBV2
TGTGCCAGCGGGGACAGTGAGTTCTACGAGCAGTACTTC
CASGDSEFYEQYF
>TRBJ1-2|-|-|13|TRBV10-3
TGTGCCATCAGTGAGGAGGCAGCCTATGGCTACACCTTC
CAISEEAAYGYTF
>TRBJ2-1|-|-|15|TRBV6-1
TGTGCCAGCAGTGAAGACGCGGGGATCTACAATGAGCAGTTCTTC
CASSEDAGIYNEQFF
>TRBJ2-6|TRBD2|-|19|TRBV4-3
TGCGCCAGCAGCCATACCCCCATCGGGGGGGGCGGTGGGGCCAACGTCCTGACTTTC
CASSHTPIGGGGGANVLTF
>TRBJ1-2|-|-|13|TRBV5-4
TGTGCCAGCAGCTTGGGACATTCCTATGGCTACACCTTC
CASSLGHSYGYTF
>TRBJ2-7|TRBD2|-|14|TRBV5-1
TGCGCCAGCAGCTTTAGCGGGGGGATCTACGAGCAGTACTTC
CASSFSGGIYEQYF
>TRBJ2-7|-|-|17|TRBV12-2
TGTGCAAGTCGCTTAGCGTATTTTCGTCGGGACTCCTACGAGCAGTACTTC
CASRLAYFRRDSYEQYF
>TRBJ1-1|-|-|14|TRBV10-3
TGTGCCATCAGTGATTATTCGGTGAACACTGAAGCTTTCTTT
CAISDYSVNTEAFF
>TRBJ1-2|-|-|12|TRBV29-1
TGCAGCGTTGATTCCGGACTATATGGCTACACCTTC
CSVDSGLYGYTF
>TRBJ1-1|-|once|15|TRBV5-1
TGCGCCAGCAGCTTGGGGCGTGGGCAGTACACTGAAGCTTTCTTT
CASSLGRGQYTEAFF
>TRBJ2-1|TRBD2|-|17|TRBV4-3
TGCGCCAGCAGCCAAGATTCCCAGCGGGGTACTTACAATGAGCAGTTCTTC
CASSQDSQRGTYNEQFF
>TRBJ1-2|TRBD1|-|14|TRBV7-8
TGTGCCAGCACGCGAGGACAGGGTGGGGATGGCTACACCTTC
CASTRGQGGDGYTF
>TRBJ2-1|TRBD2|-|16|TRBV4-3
TGCGCCAGCAGCCAAGGGGGACTAGCGGGGGTGAATGAGCAGTTCTTC
CASSQGGLAGVNEQFF
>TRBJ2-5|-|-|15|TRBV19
TGTGCCAGTAGTATAGGGTCAGTCTTACAAGAGACCCAGTACTTC
CASSIGSVLQETQYF
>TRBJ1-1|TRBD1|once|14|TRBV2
TGTGCCACTTCCGGGACAGGGGGCGCGGCTGAAGCTTTCTTT
CATSGTGGAAEAFF
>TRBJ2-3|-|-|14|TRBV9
TGTGCCAGCAGCGCCGGATCAGGGGGGGATACGCAGTATTTT
CASSAGSGGDTQYF
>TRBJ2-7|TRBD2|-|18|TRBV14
TGTGCCAGCAGCCAAGAGTGGGAGGCGGGGGGGCCCAGGAGCGAGCAGTACTTC
CASSQEWEAGGPRSEQYF
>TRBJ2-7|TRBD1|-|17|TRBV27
TGTGCCAGCAGTTTATCCCGTGGGACAGGGGTGGGCCACGAGCAGTACTTC
CASSLSRGTGVGHEQYF
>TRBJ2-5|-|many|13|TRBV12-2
TGTGCAAGTCGCCACGGGATCCAAGAGACCCAGTACTTC
CASRHGIQETQYF
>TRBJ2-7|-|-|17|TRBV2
TGTGCCAGCAGTGATATTCTTTCTGCTCGGACACGCTACGAGCAGTACTTC
CASSDILSARTRYEQYF
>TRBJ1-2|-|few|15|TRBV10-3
TGTGCCATCAGTGAGTCGATTCAGGGATACTATGGCTACACCTTC
CAISESIQGYYGYTF
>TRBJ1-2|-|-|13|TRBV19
TGTGCCAGGAGTGGTGGAGTCCTCTATGGCTACACCTTC
CARSGGVLYGYTF
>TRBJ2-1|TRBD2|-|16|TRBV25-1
TGTGCCAGCAGTCACGCTAGCGGGGGGGCCTTCAATGAGCAGTTCTTC
CASSHASGGAFNEQFF
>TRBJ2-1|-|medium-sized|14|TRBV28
TGTGCCAGCAGCCCCCCAGCGGACTACAATGAGCAGTTCTTC
CASSPPADYNEQFF
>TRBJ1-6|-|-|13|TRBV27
TGTGCCAGCAGTCCTCTAGCGGATTCACCCCTCCACTTT
CASSPLADSPLHF
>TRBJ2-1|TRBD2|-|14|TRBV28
TGTGCCAGCAGAAGACTAGCGGAATACAATGAGCAGTTCTTC
CASRRLAEYNEQFF
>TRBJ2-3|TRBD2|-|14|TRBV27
TGTGCCAGCAGTTTATGGGGACTAACAGATACGCAGTATTTT
CASSLWGLTDTQYF
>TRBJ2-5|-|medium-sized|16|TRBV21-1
TGTGCCAGCAGGGACGGGACAGGGGTCAGGAGGGAGACCCAGTACTTC
CASRDGTGVRRETQYF
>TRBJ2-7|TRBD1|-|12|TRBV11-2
TGTGCCAGCCGGACAGGGTCCTACGAGCAGTACTTC
CASRTGSYEQYF
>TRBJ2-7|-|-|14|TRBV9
TGTGCCAGCAGCGTAGGGGGCTCACCCTACGAGCAGTACTTC
CASSVGGSPYEQYF
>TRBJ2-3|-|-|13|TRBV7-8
TGTGCCAGCAGTTTTCTAAAAACAGATACGCAGTATTTT
CASSFLKTDTQYF
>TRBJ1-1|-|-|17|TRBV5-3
TGTGCCAGAAGCCAATCCGGCCCCTCAGGAACACTCACTGAAGCTTTCTTT
CARSQSGPSGTLTEAFF
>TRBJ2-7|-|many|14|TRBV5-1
TGCGCCAGCAGCTTGGTCGGACAGTCCTACGAGCAGTACTTC
CASSLVGQSYEQYF
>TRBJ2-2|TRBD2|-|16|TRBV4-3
TGCGCCAGCAGCCAAGATACTAGCGGGGCGGCCCAGGAGCTGTTTTTT
CASSQDTSGAAQELFF
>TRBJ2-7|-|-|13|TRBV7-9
TGTGCCAGCAGCCAGGGTGTCAGGTACGAGCAGTACTTC
CASSQGVRYEQYF
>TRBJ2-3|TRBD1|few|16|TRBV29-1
TGCAGCGTTGAAGATCTCGCAGGGGGCAGCACAGATACGCAGTATTTT
CSVEDLAGGSTDTQYF
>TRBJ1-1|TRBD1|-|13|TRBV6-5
TGTGCCAGCAGTTACCCAGGGGGCACTGAAGCTTTCTTT
CASSYPGGTEAFF
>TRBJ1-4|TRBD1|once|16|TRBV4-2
TGTGCCAGCAGCCAAAACGCCGGGACAGTAGATGAAAAACTGTTTTTT
CASSQNAGTVDEKLFF
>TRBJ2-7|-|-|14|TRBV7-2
TGTGCCAGCAGCTTCCTTGGGCCGCTCTACGAGCAGTACTTC
CASSFLGPLYEQYF
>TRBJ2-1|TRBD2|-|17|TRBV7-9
TGTGCCAGCAGCTCTAGAACCGGGACTACCCCATACAATGAGCAGTTCTTC
CASSSRTGTTPYNEQFF
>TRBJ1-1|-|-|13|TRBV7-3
TGTGCCAGCAGCCCCAATATGGGGGGTGAAGCTTTCTTT
CASSPNMGGEAFF
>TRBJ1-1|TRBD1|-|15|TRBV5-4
TGTGCCAGCAGCCATACCCCGACAGGGCACACTGAAGCTTTCTTT
CASSHTPTGHTEAFF
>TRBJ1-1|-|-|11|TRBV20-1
TGCAGTGCGGACTCCGGGACTGAAGCTTTCTTT
CSADSGTEAFF
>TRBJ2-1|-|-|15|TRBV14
TGTGCCAGCACCCTGGGTGGGGGCGCCTACAATGAGCAGTTCTTC
CASTLGGGAYNEQFF
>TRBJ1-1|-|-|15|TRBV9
TGTGCCAGCAGCCCCTGGCGGAGTAGCGGCACTGAAGCTTTCTTT
CASSPWRSSGTEAFF
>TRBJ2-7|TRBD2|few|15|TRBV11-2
TGTGCCAGCAGCTTAGGGGTAGCGGGGTTGTACGAGCAGTACTTC
CASSLGVAGLYEQYF
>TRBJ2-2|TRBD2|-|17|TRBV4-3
TGCGCCAGCAGCCAAGATCAGGGACTAGCCTTATCCGGGGAGCTGTTTTTT
CASSQDQGLALSGELFF
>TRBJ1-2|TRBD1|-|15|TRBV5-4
TGTGCCAGCAGACCCGGGACAGGGTTGAACTGGGGCTACACCTTC
CASRPGTGLNWGYTF
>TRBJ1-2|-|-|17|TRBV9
TGTGCCAGCAGCGTAGGAGGCGGAGGATTTGATAACTATGGCTACACCTTC
CASSVGGGGFDNYGYTF
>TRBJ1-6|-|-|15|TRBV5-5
TGTGCCAGCAGCTTGGCCGCCGGGTTTAATTCACCCCTCCACTTT
CASSLAAGFNSPLHF
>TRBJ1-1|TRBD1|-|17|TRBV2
TGTGCCAGTCGCAAGGGGGCGCGGGACCTCGGTAACACTGAAGCTTTCTTT
CASRKGARDLGNTEAFF
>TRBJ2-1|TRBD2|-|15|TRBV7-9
TGTGCCAGCAGCTTAGCTAGCGGGGTCTACAATGAGCAGTTCTTC
CASSLASGVYNEQFF
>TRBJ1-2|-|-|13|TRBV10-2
TGCGCCAGCATGGGGGGGGAGGTTTATGGCTACACCTTC
CASMGGEVYGYTF